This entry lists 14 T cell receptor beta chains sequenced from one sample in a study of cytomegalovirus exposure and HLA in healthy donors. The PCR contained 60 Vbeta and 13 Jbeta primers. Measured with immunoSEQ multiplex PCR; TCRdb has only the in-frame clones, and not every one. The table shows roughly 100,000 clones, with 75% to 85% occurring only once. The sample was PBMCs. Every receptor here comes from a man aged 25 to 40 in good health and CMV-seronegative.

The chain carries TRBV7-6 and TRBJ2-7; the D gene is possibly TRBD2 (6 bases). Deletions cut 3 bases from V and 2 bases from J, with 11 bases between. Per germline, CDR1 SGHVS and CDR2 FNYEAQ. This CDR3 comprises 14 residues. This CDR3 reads CASSFGGEPYEQYF. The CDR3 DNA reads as TGTGCCAGCAGCTTCGGCGGGGAACCCTACGAGCAGTACTTC.

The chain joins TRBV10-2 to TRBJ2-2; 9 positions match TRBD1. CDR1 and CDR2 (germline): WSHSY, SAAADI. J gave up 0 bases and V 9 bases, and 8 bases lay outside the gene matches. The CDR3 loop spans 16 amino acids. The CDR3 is CARAGTGLSNTGELFF. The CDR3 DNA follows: TGCGCCAGAGCGGGGACAGGGCTTTCGAACACCGGGGAGCTGTTTTTT.

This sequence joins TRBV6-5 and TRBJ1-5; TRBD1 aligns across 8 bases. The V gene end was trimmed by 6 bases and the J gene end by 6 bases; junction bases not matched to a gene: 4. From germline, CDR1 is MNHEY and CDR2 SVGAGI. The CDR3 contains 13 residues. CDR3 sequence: CASRTGEGQPQHF. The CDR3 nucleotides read TGTGCCAGCAGGACAGGGGAAGGTCAGCCCCAGCATTTT.

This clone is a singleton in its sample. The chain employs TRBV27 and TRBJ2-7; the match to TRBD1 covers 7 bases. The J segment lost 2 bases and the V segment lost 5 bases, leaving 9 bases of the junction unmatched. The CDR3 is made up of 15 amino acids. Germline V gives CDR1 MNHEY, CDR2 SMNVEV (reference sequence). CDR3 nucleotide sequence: TGTGCCAGCAGTCCCCGGGACAGCCCAGCCTACGAGCAGTACTTC. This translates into CASSPRDSPAYEQYF.

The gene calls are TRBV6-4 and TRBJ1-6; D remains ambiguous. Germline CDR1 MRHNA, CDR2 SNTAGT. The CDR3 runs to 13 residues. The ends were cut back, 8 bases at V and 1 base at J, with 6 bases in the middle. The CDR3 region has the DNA TGTGCCAGCCAGGAATCCTATAATTCACCCCTCCACTTT. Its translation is CASQESYNSPLHF.

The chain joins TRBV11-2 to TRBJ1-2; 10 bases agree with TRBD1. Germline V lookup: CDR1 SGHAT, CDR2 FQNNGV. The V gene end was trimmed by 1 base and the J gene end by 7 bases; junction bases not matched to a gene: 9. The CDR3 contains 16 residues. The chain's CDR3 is CASSLGFGQGEVGYTF. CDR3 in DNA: TGTGCCAGCAGCTTAGGATTCGGACAGGGGGAAGTTGGCTACACCTTC.

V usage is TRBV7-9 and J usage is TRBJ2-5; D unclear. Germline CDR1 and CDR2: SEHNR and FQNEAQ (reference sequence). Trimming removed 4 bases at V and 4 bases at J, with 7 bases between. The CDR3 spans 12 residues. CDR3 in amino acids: CASSYWAETQYF. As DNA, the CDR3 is TGTGCCAGCAGCTATTGGGCAGAGACCCAGTACTTC.

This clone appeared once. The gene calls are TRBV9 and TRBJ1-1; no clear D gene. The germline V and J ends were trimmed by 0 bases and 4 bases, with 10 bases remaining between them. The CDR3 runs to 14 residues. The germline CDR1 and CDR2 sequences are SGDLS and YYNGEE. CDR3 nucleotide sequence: TGTGCCAGCAGCGTAGACGGGAGAAGCACTGAAGCTTTCTTT. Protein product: CASSVDGRSTEAFF.

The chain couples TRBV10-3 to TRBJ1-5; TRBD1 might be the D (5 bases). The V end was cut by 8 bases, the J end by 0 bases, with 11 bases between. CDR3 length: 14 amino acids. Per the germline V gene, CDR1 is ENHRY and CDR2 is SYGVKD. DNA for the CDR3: TGTGCCATCGGCCCCGGGGGTAGCAATCAGCCCCAGCATTTT. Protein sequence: CAIGPGGSNQPQHF.

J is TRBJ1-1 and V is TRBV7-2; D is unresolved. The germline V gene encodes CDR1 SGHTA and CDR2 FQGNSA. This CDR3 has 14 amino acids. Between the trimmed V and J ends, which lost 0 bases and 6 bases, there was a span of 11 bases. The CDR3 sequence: CASSLAGVFAEAFF. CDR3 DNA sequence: TGTGCCAGCAGCTTAGCAGGAGTTTTCGCTGAAGCTTTCTTT.

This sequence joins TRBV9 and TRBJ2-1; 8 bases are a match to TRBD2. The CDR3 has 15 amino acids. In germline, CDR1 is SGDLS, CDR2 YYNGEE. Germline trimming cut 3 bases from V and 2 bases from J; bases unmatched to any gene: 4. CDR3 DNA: TGTGCCAGCAGCGCAAGCGGGGGTCCCTACAATGAGCAGTTCTTC. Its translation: CASSASGGPYNEQFF. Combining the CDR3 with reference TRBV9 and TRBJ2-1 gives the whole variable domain DSGVTQTPKHLITATGQRVTLRCSPRSGDLSVYWYQQSLDQGLQFLIQYYNGEERAKGNILERFSAQQFPDLHSELNLSSLELGDSALYFCASSASGGPYNEQFFGPGTRLTVL.

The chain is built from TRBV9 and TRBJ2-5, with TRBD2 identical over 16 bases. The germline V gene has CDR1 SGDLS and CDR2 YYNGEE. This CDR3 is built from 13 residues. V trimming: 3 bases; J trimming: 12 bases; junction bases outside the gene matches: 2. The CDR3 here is CASSAGTSGREYF. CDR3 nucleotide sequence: TGTGCCAGCAGCGCCGGGACTAGCGGGAGGGAGTACTTC.

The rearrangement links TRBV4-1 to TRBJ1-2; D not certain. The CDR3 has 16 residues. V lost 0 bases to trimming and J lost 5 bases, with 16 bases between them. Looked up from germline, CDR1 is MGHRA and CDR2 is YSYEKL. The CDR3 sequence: CASSQDSIRNAYGYTF. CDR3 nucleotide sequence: TGCGCCAGCAGCCAAGATTCGATCAGGAACGCGTATGGCTACACCTTC.

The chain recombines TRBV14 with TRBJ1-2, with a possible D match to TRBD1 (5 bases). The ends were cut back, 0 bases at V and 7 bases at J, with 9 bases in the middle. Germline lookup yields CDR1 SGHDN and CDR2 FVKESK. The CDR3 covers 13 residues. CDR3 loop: CASSQEIRGGYTF. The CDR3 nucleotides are TGTGCCAGCAGCCAAGAGATTAGGGGTGGCTACACCTTC.